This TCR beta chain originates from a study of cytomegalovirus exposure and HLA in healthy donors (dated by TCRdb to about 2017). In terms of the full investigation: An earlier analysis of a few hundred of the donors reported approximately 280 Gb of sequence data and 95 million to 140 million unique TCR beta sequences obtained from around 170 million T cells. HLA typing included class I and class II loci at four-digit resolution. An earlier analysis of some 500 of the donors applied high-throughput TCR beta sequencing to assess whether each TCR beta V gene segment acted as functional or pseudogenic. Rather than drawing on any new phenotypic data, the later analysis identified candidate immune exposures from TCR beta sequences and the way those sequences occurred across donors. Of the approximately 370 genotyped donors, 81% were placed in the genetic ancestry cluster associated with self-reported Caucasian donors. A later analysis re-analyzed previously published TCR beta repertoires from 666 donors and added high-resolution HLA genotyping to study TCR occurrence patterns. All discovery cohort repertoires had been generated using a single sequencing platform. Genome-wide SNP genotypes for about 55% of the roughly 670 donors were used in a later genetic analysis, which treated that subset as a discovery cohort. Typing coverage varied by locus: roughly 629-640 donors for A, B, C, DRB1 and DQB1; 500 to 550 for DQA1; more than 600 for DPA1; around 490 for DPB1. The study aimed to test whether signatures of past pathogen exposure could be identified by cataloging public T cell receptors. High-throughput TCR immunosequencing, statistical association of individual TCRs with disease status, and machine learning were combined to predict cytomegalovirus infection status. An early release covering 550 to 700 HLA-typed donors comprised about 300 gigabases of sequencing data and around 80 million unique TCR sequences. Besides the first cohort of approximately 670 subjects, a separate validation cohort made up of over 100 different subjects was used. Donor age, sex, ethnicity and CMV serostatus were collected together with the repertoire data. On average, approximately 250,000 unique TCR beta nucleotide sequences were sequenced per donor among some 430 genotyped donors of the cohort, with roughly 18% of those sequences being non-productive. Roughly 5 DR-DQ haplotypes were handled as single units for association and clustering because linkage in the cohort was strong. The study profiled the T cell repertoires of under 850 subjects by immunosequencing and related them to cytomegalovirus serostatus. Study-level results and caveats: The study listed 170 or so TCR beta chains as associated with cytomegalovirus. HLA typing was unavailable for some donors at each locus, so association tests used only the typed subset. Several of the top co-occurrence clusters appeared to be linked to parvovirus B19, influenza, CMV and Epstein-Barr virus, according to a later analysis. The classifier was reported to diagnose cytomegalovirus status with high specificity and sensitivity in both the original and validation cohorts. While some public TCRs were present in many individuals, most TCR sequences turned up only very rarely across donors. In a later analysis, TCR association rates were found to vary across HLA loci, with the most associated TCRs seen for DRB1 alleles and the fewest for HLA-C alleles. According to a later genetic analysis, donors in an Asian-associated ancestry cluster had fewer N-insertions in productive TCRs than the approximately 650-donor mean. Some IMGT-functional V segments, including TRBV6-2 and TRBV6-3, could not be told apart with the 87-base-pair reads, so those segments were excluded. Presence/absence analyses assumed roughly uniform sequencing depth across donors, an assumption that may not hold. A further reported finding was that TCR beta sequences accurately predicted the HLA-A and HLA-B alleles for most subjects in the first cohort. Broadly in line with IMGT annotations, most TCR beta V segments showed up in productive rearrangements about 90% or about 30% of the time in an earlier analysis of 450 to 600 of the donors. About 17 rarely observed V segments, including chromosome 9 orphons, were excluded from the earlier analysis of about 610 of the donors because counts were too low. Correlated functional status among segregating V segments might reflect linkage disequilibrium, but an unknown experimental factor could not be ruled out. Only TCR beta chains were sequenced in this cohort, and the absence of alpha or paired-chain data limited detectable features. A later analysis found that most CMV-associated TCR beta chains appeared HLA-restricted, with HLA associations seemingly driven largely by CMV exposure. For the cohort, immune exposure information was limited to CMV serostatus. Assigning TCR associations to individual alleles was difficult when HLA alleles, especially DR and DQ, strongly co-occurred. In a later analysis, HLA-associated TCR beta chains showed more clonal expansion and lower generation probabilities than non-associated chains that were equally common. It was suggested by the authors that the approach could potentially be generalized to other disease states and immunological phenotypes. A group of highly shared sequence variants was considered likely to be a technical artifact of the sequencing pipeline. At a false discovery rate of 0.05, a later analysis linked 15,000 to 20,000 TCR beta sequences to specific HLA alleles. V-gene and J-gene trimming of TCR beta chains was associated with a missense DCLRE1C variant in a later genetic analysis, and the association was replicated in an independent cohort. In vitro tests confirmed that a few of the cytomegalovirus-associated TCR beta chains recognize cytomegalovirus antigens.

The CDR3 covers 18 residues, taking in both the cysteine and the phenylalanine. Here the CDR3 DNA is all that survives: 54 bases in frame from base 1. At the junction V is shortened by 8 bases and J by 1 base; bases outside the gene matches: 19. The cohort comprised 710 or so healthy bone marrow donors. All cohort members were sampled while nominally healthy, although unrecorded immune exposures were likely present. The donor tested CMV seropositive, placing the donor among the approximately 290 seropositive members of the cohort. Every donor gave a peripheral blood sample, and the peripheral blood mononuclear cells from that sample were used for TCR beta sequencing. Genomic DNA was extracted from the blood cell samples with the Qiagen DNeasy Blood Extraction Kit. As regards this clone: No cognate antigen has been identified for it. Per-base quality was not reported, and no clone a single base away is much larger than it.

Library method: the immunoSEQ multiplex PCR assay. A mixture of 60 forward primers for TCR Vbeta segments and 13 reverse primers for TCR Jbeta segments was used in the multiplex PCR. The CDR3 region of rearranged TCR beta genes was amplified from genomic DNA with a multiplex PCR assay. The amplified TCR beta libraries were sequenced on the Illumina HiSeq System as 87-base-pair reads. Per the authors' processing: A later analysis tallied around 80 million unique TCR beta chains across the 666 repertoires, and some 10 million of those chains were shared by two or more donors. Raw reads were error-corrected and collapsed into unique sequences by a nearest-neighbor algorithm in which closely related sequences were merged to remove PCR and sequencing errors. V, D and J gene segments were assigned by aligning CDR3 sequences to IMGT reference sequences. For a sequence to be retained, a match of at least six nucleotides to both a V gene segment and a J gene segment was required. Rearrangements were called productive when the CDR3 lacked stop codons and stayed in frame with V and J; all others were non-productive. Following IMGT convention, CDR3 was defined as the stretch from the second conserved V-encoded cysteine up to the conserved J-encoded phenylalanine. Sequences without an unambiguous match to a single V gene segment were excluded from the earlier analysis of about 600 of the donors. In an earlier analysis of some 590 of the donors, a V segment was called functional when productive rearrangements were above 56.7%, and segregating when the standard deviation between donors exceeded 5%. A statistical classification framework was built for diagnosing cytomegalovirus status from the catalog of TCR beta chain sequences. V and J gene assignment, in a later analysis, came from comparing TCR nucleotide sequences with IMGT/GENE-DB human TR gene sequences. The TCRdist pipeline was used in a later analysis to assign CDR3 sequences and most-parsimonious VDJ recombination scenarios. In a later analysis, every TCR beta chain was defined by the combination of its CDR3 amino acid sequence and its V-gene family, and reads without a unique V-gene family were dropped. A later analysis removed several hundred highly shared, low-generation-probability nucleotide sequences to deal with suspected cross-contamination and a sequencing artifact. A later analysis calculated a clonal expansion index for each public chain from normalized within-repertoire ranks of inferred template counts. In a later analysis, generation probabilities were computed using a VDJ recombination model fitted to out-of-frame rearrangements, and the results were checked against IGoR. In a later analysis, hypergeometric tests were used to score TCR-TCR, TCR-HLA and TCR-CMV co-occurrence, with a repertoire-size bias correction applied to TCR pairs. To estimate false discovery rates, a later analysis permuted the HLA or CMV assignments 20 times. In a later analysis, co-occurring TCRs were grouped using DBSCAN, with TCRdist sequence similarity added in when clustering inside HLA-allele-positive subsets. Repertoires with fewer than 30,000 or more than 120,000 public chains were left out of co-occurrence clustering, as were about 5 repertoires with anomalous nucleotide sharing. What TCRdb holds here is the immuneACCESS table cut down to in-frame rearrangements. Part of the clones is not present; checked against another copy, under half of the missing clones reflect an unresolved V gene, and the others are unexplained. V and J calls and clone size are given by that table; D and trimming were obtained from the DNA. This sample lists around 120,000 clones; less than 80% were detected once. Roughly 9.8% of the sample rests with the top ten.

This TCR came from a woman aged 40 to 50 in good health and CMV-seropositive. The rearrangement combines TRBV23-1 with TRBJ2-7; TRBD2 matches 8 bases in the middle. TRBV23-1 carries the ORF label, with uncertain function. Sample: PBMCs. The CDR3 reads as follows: CASPTTIGLAGPSYEQYF. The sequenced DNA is TGCGCCAGCCCCACTACCATCGGACTAGCAGGTCCTTCCTACGAGCAGTACTTC.